This is a list of T cell receptor beta chains from one sample in a study of blood T cell repertoires in COVID-19. TCRdb's table, derived via immunoSEQ multiplex PCR, lists solely in-frame clones and lacks some. The data hold around 100,000 clones, with 85% observed a single time. What was sequenced was peripheral blood. The origin of the receptors is a man aged 50 or older with active or convalescent COVID-19. The CDR3 runs from the conserved cysteine through the conserved F or W. Fields, in order: J gene, D gene, clone size, V gene, CDR3 protein, CDR3 DNA. A D gene is named only where the DNA matches it firmly. Rows give clone size only sometimes, using once, few, many, or a class for an expanded clone.

TRBJ2-5,TRBD1,NA,TRBV18,CASSSTGPQETQYF,TGTGCCAGCTCGTCGACAGGGCCGCAAGAGACCCAGTACTTC
TRBJ1-2,NA,NA,TRBV2,CASSKTARVHYGYTF,TGTGCCAGCAGTAAAACCGCCAGGGTACACTATGGCTACACCTTC
TRBJ2-2,TRBD1,NA,TRBV24-1,CATSDFGKGAAGELFF,TGTGCCACCAGTGATTTTGGGAAGGGGGCAGCCGGGGAGCTGTTTTTT
TRBJ1-6,TRBD1,NA,TRBV7-9,CASSSTGTGYSPLHF,TGTGCCAGCAGCTCCACCGGGACAGGGTATTCACCCCTCCACTTT
TRBJ2-2,NA,NA,TRBV18,CASSHNQRTGELFF,TGTGCCAGCTCACACAATCAGCGGACCGGGGAGCTGTTTTTT
TRBJ1-2,TRBD1,NA,TRBV28,CASSPTQGRNGYTF,TGTGCCAGCAGCCCTACACAGGGGAGGAATGGCTACACCTTC
TRBJ2-1,NA,NA,TRBV19,CASSIAGKGENEQFF,TGTGCCAGTAGTATAGCGGGAAAGGGCGAGAATGAGCAGTTCTTC
TRBJ1-1,NA,few,TRBV30,CAWSRWGSLNTEAFF,TGTGCCTGGAGTCGCTGGGGCAGTTTGAACACTGAAGCTTTCTTT
TRBJ2-1,TRBD1,NA,TRBV30,CAWTRDRGWEQFF,TGTGCCTGGACTAGAGACAGGGGTTGGGAGCAGTTCTTC
TRBJ2-4,NA,NA,TRBV9,CASSWSQGPGIQYF,TGTGCCAGCAGCTGGAGCCAGGGGCCCGGCATTCAGTACTTC
TRBJ1-3,NA,NA,TRBV5-4,CASSLAGENTIYF,TGTGCCAGCAGCTTGGCGGGGGAGAACACCATATATTTT
TRBJ2-5,TRBD2,NA,TRBV2,CASRTTSGEETQYF,TGTGCCAGCAGAACGACTAGCGGAGAAGAGACCCAGTACTTC
TRBJ2-3,NA,NA,TRBV6-5,CASSYADSTDTQYF,TGTGCCAGCAGTTACGCGGACAGTACAGATACGCAGTATTTT
TRBJ2-7,TRBD2,few,TRBV19,CASSGLAGGAYEQYF,TGTGCCAGTAGTGGACTAGCGGGAGGTGCCTACGAGCAGTACTTC
TRBJ2-2,NA,NA,TRBV10-3,CAISGQTGELFF,TGTGCCATCAGCGGACAGACCGGGGAGCTGTTTTTT
TRBJ1-4,TRBD1,once,TRBV5-8,CASSPGTGGEKLFF,TGTGCCAGCAGTCCTGGGACAGGGGGAGAAAAACTGTTTTTT
TRBJ1-4,NA,NA,TRBV7-3,CASSQEPGDVKFF,TGTGCCAGCAGCCAAGAACCGGGGGACGTTAAGTTTTTT
TRBJ1-5,TRBD1,NA,TRBV24-1,CATSVGGRTGVTNQPQHF,TGTGCCACCAGTGTAGGAGGAAGGACAGGGGTAACAAATCAGCCCCAGCATTTT
TRBJ1-2,TRBD1,NA,TRBV27,CASRGTGNLYWGGYTF,TGTGCCAGCAGGGGGACAGGGAATCTCTATTGGGGTGGCTACACCTTC
TRBJ2-3,TRBD1,once,TRBV3-1/TRBV3-2,CASSHRQGGGTDTQYF,TGTGCCAGCAGCCATAGACAGGGTGGCGGCACAGATACGCAGTATTTT
TRBJ2-7,NA,NA,TRBV28,CASSVQGNEQYF,TGTGCCAGCAGTGTTCAGGGAAACGAGCAGTACTTC
TRBJ2-3,NA,NA,TRBV7-2,CASSLAGPSTDTQYF,TGTGCCAGCAGCTTAGCGGGGCCCAGCACAGATACGCAGTATTTT
TRBJ2-3,NA,NA,TRBV5-5,CASSLVQSHIDTQYF,TGTGCCAGCAGCTTGGTTCAGTCACACATAGATACGCAGTATTTT
TRBJ1-2,NA,NA,TRBV10-2,CASSEPAGDQAYTF,TGCGCCAGCAGTGAGCCGGCAGGGGACCAGGCCTACACCTTC
TRBJ2-7,NA,NA,TRBV6-5,CASGQVGVKDYEQYF,TGTGCCAGCGGCCAGGTAGGGGTGAAAGACTACGAGCAGTACTTC
TRBJ2-3,TRBD1,NA,TRBV3-1/TRBV3-2,CASSPRDRPHRW,TGTGCCAGCAGCCCGAGGGACAGGCCACACAGATGG
TRBJ1-3,NA,NA,TRBV9,CASSPRVRGTYSGNTIYF,TGTGCCAGCAGCCCCCGGGTCAGGGGCACCTACTCTGGAAACACCATATATTTT
TRBJ2-7,NA,NA,TRBV12-3/TRBV12-4,CASSLDQGVEQYF,TGTGCCAGCAGTTTAGACCAGGGTGTCGAGCAGTACTTC
TRBJ2-2,NA,NA,TRBV9,CASSVGGQDTGELFF,TGTGCCAGCAGCGTAGGAGGGCAGGACACCGGGGAGCTGTTTTTT
TRBJ2-7,NA,NA,TRBV15,CATSRGTYRDEQYF,TGTGCCACCAGCAGAGGAACTTACAGGGACGAGCAGTACTTC
TRBJ2-7,NA,NA,TRBV5-6,CASSLDDGAYEQYF,TGTGCCAGCAGCTTGGATGACGGGGCCTACGAGCAGTACTTC
TRBJ2-7,TRBD1,NA,TRBV7-9,CASSSQGGLTYEQYF,TGTGCCAGCAGCTCACAGGGGGGCCTTACCTACGAGCAGTACTTC
TRBJ1-5,TRBD1,few,TRBV20-1,CSASGQGAQPQHF,TGCAGTGCTAGTGGGCAGGGGGCCCAGCCCCAGCATTTT
TRBJ2-2,TRBD1,NA,TRBV2,CASSAGQGETGELFF,TGTGCCAGCAGCGCCGGACAGGGGGAAACCGGGGAGCTGTTTTTT
TRBJ2-5,NA,once,TRBV18,CASSPQSHLQETQYF,TGTGCCAGCTCACCACAGTCACACCTCCAAGAGACCCAGTACTTC
TRBJ2-7,NA,NA,TRBV7-8,CASSLHRDEQYF,TGTGCCAGCAGCTTACACAGGGACGAGCAGTACTTC
TRBJ1-1,TRBD1,NA,TRBV27,CASSTPGQGMNTEAFF,TGTGCCAGCAGCACCCCGGGACAGGGGATGAACACTGAAGCTTTCTTT
TRBJ2-7,TRBD2,NA,TRBV5-1,CASSFAGGPYEQYF,TGCGCCAGCAGCTTTGCGGGAGGCCCCTACGAGCAGTACTTC
TRBJ1-5,NA,NA,TRBV2,CATSGGYNQPQHF,TGTGCCACCTCGGGGGGATACAATCAGCCCCAGCATTTT
TRBJ1-3,NA,NA,TRBV19,CASSIQPTGLIRNTIYF,TGTGCCAGTAGTATACAACCGACAGGATTGATCAGAAACACCATATATTTT
TRBJ1-4,TRBD1,NA,TRBV6-5,CASSLQGADEKLFF,TGTGCCAGCAGCCTACAGGGGGCGGATGAAAAACTGTTTTTT
TRBJ1-6,NA,NA,TRBV21-1,CASRGGLAGTTSPLHF,TGTGCCAGCAGGGGGGGGTTGGCAGGGACGACTTCACCCCTCCACTTT
TRBJ2-3,TRBD2,NA,TRBV24-1,CATSDQGLAGSTDTQYF,TGTGCCACCAGTGATCAGGGACTAGCGGGATCGACAGATACGCAGTATTTT
TRBJ2-1,TRBD1,NA,TRBV5-8,CASSLGGHTGGNEQFF,TGTGCCAGCAGCTTGGGTGGTCACACAGGGGGCAATGAGCAGTTCTTC
TRBJ1-3,NA,NA,TRBV2,CASSAQGYGNTIYF,TGTGCCAGCAGTGCTCAGGGTTATGGAAACACCATATATTTT
TRBJ2-1,TRBD2,NA,TRBV24-1,CATSDPGTSGSYNEQFF,TGTGCCACCAGTGATCCCGGGACTAGCGGTTCTTACAATGAGCAGTTCTTC
TRBJ1-5,NA,NA,TRBV5-4,CASSFGGIEPQHF,TGTGCCAGCAGCTTCGGGGGAATCGAGCCCCAGCATTTT
TRBJ1-1,TRBD1,NA,TRBV3-1/TRBV3-2,CASSEGTGNTEAFF,TGTGCCAGCAGCGAAGGGACAGGGAACACTGAAGCTTTCTTT
TRBJ1-2,NA,NA,TRBV12-5,CASGWGRGDGYTF,TGTGCTAGTGGTTGGGGTAGGGGCGATGGCTACACCTTC
TRBJ1-2,TRBD1,NA,TRBV4-1,CASSQVAGGGYTF,TGCGCCAGCAGCCAAGTAGCAGGGGGTGGCTACACCTTC
TRBJ2-5,TRBD2,few,TRBV7-9,CASSQDAGDEETQYF,TGTGCCAGCAGTCAGGACGCGGGGGACGAAGAGACCCAGTACTTC
TRBJ2-1,TRBD2,NA,TRBV11-3,CASSLGLADYNEQFF,TGTGCCAGCAGCTTAGGGCTAGCGGACTACAATGAGCAGTTCTTC
TRBJ1-6,NA,NA,TRBV6-1,CASSDVRFLSPLHF,TGTGCCAGCAGTGATGTCAGGTTTCTGTCACCCCTCCACTTT
TRBJ2-1,TRBD2,NA,TRBV7-2,CASSLLGGLAGAGSEQFF,TGTGCCAGCAGCTTACTCGGGGGTCTAGCGGGAGCAGGGAGTGAGCAGTTCTTC